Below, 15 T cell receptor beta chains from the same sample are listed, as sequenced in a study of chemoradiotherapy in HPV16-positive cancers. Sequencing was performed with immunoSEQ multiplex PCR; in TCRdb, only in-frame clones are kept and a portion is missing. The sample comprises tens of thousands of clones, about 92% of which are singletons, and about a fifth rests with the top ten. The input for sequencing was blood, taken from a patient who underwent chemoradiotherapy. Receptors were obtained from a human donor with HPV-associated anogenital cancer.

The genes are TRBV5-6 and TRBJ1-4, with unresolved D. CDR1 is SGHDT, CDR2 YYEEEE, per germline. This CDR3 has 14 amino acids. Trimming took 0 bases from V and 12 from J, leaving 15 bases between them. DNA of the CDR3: TGTGCCAGCAGCTTGGGGGAGGGCCCTATCGAACTGTTTTTT. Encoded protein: CASSLGEGPIELFF.

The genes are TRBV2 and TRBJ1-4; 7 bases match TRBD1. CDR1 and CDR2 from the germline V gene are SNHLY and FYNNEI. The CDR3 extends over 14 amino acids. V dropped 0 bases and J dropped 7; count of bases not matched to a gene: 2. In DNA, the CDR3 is TGTGCCAGCAGTGAAGCGACAGGGCTTGAAAAACTGTTTTTT. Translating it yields CASSEATGLEKLFF.

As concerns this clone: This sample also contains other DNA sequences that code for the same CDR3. CDR3: CASSIAGNQPQHF. The CDR3 coding sequence is TGTGCCAGTAGTATAGCAGGCAATCAGCCCCAGCATTTT. This chain links TRBV19 with TRBJ1-5; D gene ambiguous. This CDR3 is 13 amino acids long. Germline V gene sequence: CDR1 LNHDA, CDR2 SQIVND (reference sequence). V was shortened by 1 base and J by 2 bases, with 3 bases between the two germline ends.

CDR3 coding DNA: TGTGCCAGCAGCCAAGAACTCGAGACTGAGCAGTTCTTC. The encoded protein is CASSQELETEQFF. The chain joins TRBV14 to TRBJ2-1; no clear D. V gave up 0 bases and J gave up 9 bases, with 9 bases separating them. Germline loops: CDR1 SGHDN, CDR2 FVKESK. The CDR3 runs 13 residues.

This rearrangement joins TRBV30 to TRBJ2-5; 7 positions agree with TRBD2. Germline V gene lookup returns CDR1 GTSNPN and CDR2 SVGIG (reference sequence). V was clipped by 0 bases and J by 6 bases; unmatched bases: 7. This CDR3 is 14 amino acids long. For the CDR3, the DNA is TGTGCCTGGAGTGTAGGCGGGAGCGCACAGACCCAGTACTTC. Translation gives CAWSVGGSAQTQYF.

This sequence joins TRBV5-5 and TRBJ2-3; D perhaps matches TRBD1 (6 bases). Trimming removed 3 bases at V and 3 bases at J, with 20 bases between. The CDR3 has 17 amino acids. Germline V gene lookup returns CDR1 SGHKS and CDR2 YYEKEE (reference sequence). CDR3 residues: CASSSSGEGGVTDTQYF. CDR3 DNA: TGTGCCAGCAGCTCCTCCGGAGAAGGGGGTGTGACAGATACGCAGTATTTT.

The CDR3: CASSFTADTQYF. CDR3 coding DNA: TGTGCCAGCAGCTTTACCGCAGATACGCAGTATTTT. The chain is built from TRBV7-9 and TRBJ2-3; no definite D call. Trimming pared 3 bases from V and 4 bases from J, leaving 5 bases between. The CDR3 runs 12 residues. Germline lookup yields CDR1 SEHNR and CDR2 FQNEAQ (reference sequence). Looking up the rest from reference TRBV7-9 and TRBJ2-3 gives the full variable domain: DTGVSQNPRHKITKRGQNVTFRCDPISEHNRLYWYRQTLGQGPEFLTYFQNEAQLEKSRLLSDRFSAERPKGSFSTLEIQRTEQGDSAMYLCASSFTADTQYFGPGTRLTVL.

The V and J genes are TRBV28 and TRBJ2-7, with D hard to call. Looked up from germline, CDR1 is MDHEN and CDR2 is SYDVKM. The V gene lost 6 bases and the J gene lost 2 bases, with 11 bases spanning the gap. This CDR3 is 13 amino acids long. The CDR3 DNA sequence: TGTGCCAGCAGCGGACGGTGGGCCTACGAGCAGTACTTC. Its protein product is CASSGRWAYEQYF.

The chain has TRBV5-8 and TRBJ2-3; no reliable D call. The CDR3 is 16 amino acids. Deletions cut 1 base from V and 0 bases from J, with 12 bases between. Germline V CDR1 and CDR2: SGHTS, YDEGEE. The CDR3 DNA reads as TGTGCCAGCAGCTTGTGGGGTTGGGGTAGCACAGATACGCAGTATTTT. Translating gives CASSLWGWGSTDTQYF.

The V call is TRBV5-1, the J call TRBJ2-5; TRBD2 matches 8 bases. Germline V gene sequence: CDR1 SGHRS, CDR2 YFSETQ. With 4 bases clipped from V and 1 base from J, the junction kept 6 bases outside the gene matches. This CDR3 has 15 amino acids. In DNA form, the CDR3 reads TGCGCCAGCAGCCCATCTAGCGGGTTCCAAGAGACCCAGTACTTC. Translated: CASSPSSGFQETQYF.

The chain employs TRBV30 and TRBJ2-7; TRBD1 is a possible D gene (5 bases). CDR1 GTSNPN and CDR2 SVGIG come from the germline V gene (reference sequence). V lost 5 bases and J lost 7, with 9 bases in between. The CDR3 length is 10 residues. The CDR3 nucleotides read TGTGCCTGGGGGGCGTCGGAGCAGTACTTC. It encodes CAWGASEQYF.

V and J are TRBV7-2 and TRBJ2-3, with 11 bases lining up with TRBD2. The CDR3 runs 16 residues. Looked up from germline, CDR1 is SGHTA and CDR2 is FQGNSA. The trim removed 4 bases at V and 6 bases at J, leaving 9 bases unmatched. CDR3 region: CASSSTSGVPVDTQYF. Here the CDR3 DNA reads TGTGCCAGCAGCTCGACTAGCGGGGTACCTGTGGATACGCAGTATTTT.

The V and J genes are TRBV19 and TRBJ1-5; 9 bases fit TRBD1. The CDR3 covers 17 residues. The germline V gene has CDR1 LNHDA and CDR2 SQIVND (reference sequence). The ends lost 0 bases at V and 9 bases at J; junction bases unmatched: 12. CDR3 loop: CASSIDIRDRVIRPQHF. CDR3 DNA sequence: TGTGCCAGTAGTATAGACATCCGGGACAGGGTTATTCGGCCCCAGCATTTT.

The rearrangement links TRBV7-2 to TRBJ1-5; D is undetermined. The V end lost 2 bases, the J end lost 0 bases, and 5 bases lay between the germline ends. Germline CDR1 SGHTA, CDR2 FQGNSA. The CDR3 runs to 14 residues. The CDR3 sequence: CASSLWDSNQPQHF. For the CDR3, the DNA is TGTGCCAGCAGCTTATGGGATAGCAATCAGCCCCAGCATTTT.

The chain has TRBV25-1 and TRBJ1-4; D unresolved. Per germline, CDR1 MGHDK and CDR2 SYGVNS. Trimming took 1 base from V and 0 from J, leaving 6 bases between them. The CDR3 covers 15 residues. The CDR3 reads CASSESRPTNEKLFF. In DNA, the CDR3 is TGTGCCAGCAGTGAATCGAGGCCAACTAATGAAAAACTGTTTTTT.